The 13 T cell receptor beta chains below all came from one sample that was sequenced in a study of monozygotic twins with inflammatory bowel disease. Each CDR3 protein gets one entry in TCRdb, which reprocessed the 5' RACE reads and gives no DNA. The sample yields about 160,000 distinct CDR3 sequences, of which the top ten take up roughly 2.6%. Input material: blood. Receptors originate from a human donor with ulcerative colitis or Crohn's disease, or a healthy co-twin of an affected twin (not recorded which).

The V and J genes are TRBV6-1 and TRBJ1-6; TCRdb's D call, TRBD1, is unchecked because there is no DNA. This CDR3 comprises 14 residues. CDR1 MNHNS and CDR2 SASEGT come from the germline V gene. CDR3 amino acids: CASSPDRFDSPLHF.

The chain couples TRBV20-1 to TRBJ2-3; TCRdb outputs TRBD1, but without DNA this stays unchecked. Germline-derived CDR1 and CDR2 are DFQATT and SNEGSKA (reference sequence). This CDR3 is 20 amino acids long. The CDR3 sequence: CSAEPASRPRPWGFTDTQYF.

This chain joins TRBV20-1 and TRBJ2-4. This CDR3 is built from 12 residues. Germline V gene lookup returns CDR1 DFQATT and CDR2 SNEGSKA (reference sequence). CDR3 protein: CSARDQLNIQYF.

The chain joins TRBV12-3 or TRBV12-4 to TRBJ2-2; TCRdb proposes TRBD1, but this gene call is untestable without DNA. The CDR3 covers 17 residues. The CDR3 sequence is CASSFRAGTANTGELFF.

V usage is TRBV7-9 and J usage is TRBJ2-1. Looked up from germline, CDR1 is SEHNR and CDR2 is FQNEAQ (reference sequence). The CDR3 totals 15 residues. This chain's CDR3 is CASSLTRHSYNEQFF.

The V and J genes are TRBV27 and TRBJ2-7; TCRdb's assignment of TRBD1 cannot be checked, as there is no DNA. Germline V gives CDR1 MNHEY, CDR2 SMNVEV (reference sequence). The CDR3 consists of 15 residues. This CDR3 is CASSPSGGGTYEQYF.

The V call is TRBV7-9, the J call TRBJ2-1. This CDR3 is built from 15 residues. Looked up from germline, CDR1 is SEHNR and CDR2 is FQNEAQ (reference sequence). The chain's CDR3 is CASSPGRRSYNEQFF.

J is TRBJ1-5 and V is TRBV28; TCRdb picks TRBD1, but there is no DNA to check that call. The germline CDR1 and CDR2 sequences are MDHEN and SYDVKM. CDR3 size: 15 residues. CDR3: CASSWGQGSNQPQHF.

The rearrangement links TRBV5-1 to TRBJ2-7; TCRdb picks TRBD1, but there is no DNA to check that call. The germline V gene has CDR1 SGHRS and CDR2 YFSETQ. The CDR3 has 17 residues. The CDR3 loop is CASSFNPPGSIAYEQYF. The variable domain in full, completed from reference TRBV5-1 and TRBJ2-7, reads KAGVTQTPRYLIKTRGQQVTLSCSPISGHRSVSWYQQTPGQGLQFLFEYFSETQRNKGNFPGRFSGRQFSNSRSEMNVSTLELGDSALYLCASSFNPPGSIAYEQYFGPGTRLTVT.

The V call is TRBV7-9, the J call TRBJ2-2; TCRdb lists TRBD1, though no DNA is available to test this call. The CDR3 length is 14 residues. The germline gives CDR1 SEHNR, CDR2 FQNEAQ (reference sequence). CDR3 region: CASSFDSNTGELFF.

The rearrangement joins TRBV12-3 or TRBV12-4 to TRBJ2-1; TCRdb selects TRBD1, and the lack of DNA leaves this call unchecked. This CDR3 is built from 16 residues. The CDR3 is CASRPLTLSSYNEQFF.

V and J are TRBV5-5 and TRBJ1-5; TCRdb gives TRBD1 as the D gene, but with no DNA this cannot be confirmed. CDR3 length: 13 amino acids. CDR1 and CDR2 (germline): SGHKS, YYEKEE (reference sequence). The CDR3 spells CASSGGADQPQHF.

The chain links TRBV19 to TRBJ1-1. The CDR3 contains 15 residues. The germline CDR1 and CDR2 sequences are LNHDA and SQIVND (reference sequence). The CDR3 is CASSIMAGQGSEAFF.